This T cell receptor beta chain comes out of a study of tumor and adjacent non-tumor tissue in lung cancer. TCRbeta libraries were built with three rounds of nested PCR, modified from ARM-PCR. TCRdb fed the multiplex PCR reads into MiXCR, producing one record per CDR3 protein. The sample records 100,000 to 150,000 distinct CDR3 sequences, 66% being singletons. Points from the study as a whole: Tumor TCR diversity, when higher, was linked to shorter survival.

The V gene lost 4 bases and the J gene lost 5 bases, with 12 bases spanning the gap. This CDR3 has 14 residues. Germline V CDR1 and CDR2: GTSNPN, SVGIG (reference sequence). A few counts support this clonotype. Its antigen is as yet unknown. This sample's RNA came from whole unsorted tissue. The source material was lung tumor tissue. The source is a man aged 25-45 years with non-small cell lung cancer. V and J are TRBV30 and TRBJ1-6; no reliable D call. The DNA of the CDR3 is TGTGCCTGGACCCCCGGGAATAATAATTCACCCCTCCACTTT. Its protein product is CAWTPGNNNSPLHF.